The rows below give T cell receptor beta chains drawn from one sample of a study of CD8+ T cells in alopecia areata. The protocol was immunoSEQ multiplex PCR, while the TCRdb copy is restricted to in-frame clones and leaves out a portion. The table records about 200,000 clones, about 50% of them present only once. The source material was CD4+ T cells sorted from blood, sampled at week 4, from a patient treated with tofacitinib. All receptors come from a human donor with alopecia areata. Both conserved end residues are part of each CDR3. A D gene is named only where the DNA matches it firmly. Clone size is shown for a subset of rows, as once, few, many or a class of expanded clone.

>-|TRBD1|TRBJ1-1|TRBV27
CASSFSGTGGGGLTEAFF
TGTGCCAGCAGTTTTTCCGGGACAGGAGGGGGAGGTCTCACTGAAGCTTTCTTT
>-|-|TRBJ2-7|TRBV10-2
CASSEIGFYEQYF
TGCGCCAGCAGTGAGATTGGCTTCTACGAGCAGTACTTC
>few|-|TRBJ2-3|TRBV6-1
CASTRGVGGTDTQYF
TGTGCCAGCACAAGGGGGGTAGGTGGCACAGATACGCAGTATTTT
>once|TRBD1|TRBJ1-2|TRBV7-9
CASSSSRGRGSNGYTF
TGTGCCAGCAGCTCGAGCAGGGGGCGCGGGTCTAATGGCTACACCTTC
>-|-|TRBJ2-7|TRBV27
CASSSRQAQGMDEQYF
TGTGCCAGCAGTTCCCGACAGGCCCAAGGGATGGACGAGCAGTACTTC
>-|-|TRBJ1-1|TRBV2
CASSPLGLGAFF
TGTGCCAGCAGTCCTCTGGGGTTAGGGGCTTTCTTT
>-|TRBD2|TRBJ2-7|TRBV30
CAWSVTSPGGPYEQYF
TGTGCCTGGAGTGTAACTAGCCCGGGGGGGCCGTACGAGCAGTACTTC
>-|-|TRBJ1-5|TRBV4-2
CASSQGTDSNQPQHF
TGTGCCAGCAGCCAAGGGACGGATAGCAATCAGCCCCAGCATTTT
>-|-|TRBJ2-1|TRBV27
CASSLNSDSYNEQFF
TGTGCCAGCAGTTTGAACAGTGACTCCTACAATGAGCAGTTCTTC
>once|-|TRBJ2-3|TRBV4-1
CASSQDPKGWGTDTQYF
TGCGCCAGCAGCCAAGATCCTAAGGGCTGGGGCACAGATACGCAGTATTTT
>once|TRBD1|TRBJ1-2|TRBV29-1
CSAGQGDINYGYTF
TGCAGCGCTGGACAGGGGGATATAAACTATGGCTACACCTTC
>-|-|TRBJ1-2|TRBV5-1
CASSLRGQRGYTF
TGCGCCAGCAGCTTGAGAGGGCAGAGAGGCTACACCTTC
>-|TRBD1|TRBJ1-1|TRBV7-2
CASSQGTGRTEAFF
TGTGCCAGCAGCCAAGGGACAGGGAGGACTGAAGCTTTCTTT
>-|-|TRBJ2-7|TRBV18
CASSPDLTGEQYF
TGTGCCAGCTCACCGGATTTGACCGGGGAGCAGTACTTC
>-|-|TRBJ2-3|TRBV18
CASSPAATDTQYF
TGTGCCAGCTCACCCGCCGCCACAGATACGCAGTATTTT
>-|-|TRBJ2-5|TRBV29-1
CSVAKGPQETQYF
TGCAGCGTTGCGAAGGGTCCCCAAGAGACCCAGTACTTC
>-|-|TRBJ2-3|TRBV5-1
CASSLVGGLDTQYF
TGCGCCAGCAGCTTGGTAGGGGGACTGGATACGCAGTATTTT
>once|TRBD2|TRBJ2-1|TRBV6-1
CASSALAGKSDEQFF
TGTGCCAGCAGTGCGCTAGCGGGGAAGTCGGATGAGCAGTTCTTC
>-|-|TRBJ1-2|TRBV30
CAWSEQPSDYGYTF
TGTGCCTGGAGTGAACAACCGAGTGACTATGGCTACACCTTC
>-|TRBD1|TRBJ2-7|TRBV29-1
CSAGQDTYEQYF
TGCAGCGCGGGACAGGATACCTACGAGCAGTACTTC
>once|-|TRBJ1-5|TRBV30
CAWSGYSPNQPQHF
TGTGCCTGGAGTGGATACAGCCCCAATCAGCCCCAGCATTTT
>many|-|TRBJ2-4|TRBV23-1
CASSQRKAKNIQYF
TGCGCCAGCAGTCAACGGAAGGCCAAAAACATTCAGTACTTC
>-|-|TRBJ1-1|TRBV5-1
CASSFTTTPNTEAFF
TGCGCCAGCAGCTTTACGACTACACCGAACACTGAAGCTTTCTTT
>few|-|TRBJ1-1|TRBV29-1
CSVAGTLNTEAFF
TGCAGCGTTGCCGGGACATTGAACACTGAAGCTTTCTTT
>-|-|TRBJ2-2|TRBV29-1
CSVPGELFF
TGCAGCGTTCCCGGGGAGCTGTTTTTT
>-|TRBD2|TRBJ2-1|TRBV30
CAWNFQGLARYNEQFF
TGTGCCTGGAATTTCCAGGGACTAGCGAGATACAATGAGCAGTTCTTC
>-|-|TRBJ2-7|TRBV2
CASSEGNLTPYEQYF
TGTGCCAGCAGTGAGGGCAACCTTACACCCTACGAGCAGTACTTC
>-|TRBD1|TRBJ2-5|TRBV5-1
CASSLEGARETQYF
TGCGCCAGCAGCTTGGAGGGGGCAAGGGAGACCCAGTACTTC
>-|-|TRBJ1-1|TRBV29-1
CSVVGDTEAFF
TGCAGCGTTGTCGGGGACACTGAAGCTTTCTTT
>medium-sized|-|TRBJ2-6|TRBV7-9
CASSPRISGANVLTF
TGTGCCAGCAGCCCCAGGATCTCTGGGGCCAACGTCCTGACTTTC
>-|-|TRBJ1-5|TRBV18
CASSLNDNQPQHF
TGTGCCAGCTCACTGAACGACAATCAGCCCCAGCATTTT
>few|TRBD1|TRBJ2-3|TRBV6-6
CAIGQGTDTQYF
TGTGCCATCGGACAGGGCACAGATACGCAGTATTTT
>-|TRBD1|TRBJ1-2|TRBV30
CAWGGQFDGYTF
TGTGCCTGGGGGGGACAGTTTGATGGCTACACCTTC
>-|-|TRBJ2-4|TRBV9
CASSVGRRSF
TGTGCCAGCAGCGTAGGCAGAAGAAGCTTC
>-|-|TRBJ2-3|TRBV2
CASSGGGADTQYF
TGTGCCAGCAGTGGAGGCGGCGCAGATACGCAGTATTTT
>-|TRBD1|TRBJ2-7|TRBV28
CASSRGDRGFYEQYF
TGTGCCAGCTCGAGGGGGGACAGGGGATTCTACGAGCAGTACTTC
>-|-|TRBJ1-1|TRBV9
CASSVSPQAEAFF
TGTGCCAGCAGCGTAAGCCCGCAGGCTGAAGCTTTCTTT
>-|-|TRBJ1-1|TRBV9
CASSVESSGGGEAFF
TGTGCCAGCAGCGTAGAATCTTCTGGGGGCGGTGAAGCTTTCTTT
>few|-|TRBJ1-5|TRBV27
CASSLGGIQPQHF
TGTGCCAGCAGTTTGGGGGGAATCCAGCCCCAGCATTTT
>-|-|TRBJ2-7|TRBV9
CASSVAETASYEQYF
TGTGCCAGCAGCGTAGCAGAGACCGCCTCCTACGAGCAGTACTTC
>-|TRBD1|TRBJ1-4|TRBV13
CASSLGTVNEKLFF
TGTGCCAGCAGCTTGGGGACAGTGAATGAAAAACTGTTTTTT
>-|-|TRBJ2-1|TRBV5-1
CASSLVGESSYNEQFF
TGCGCCAGCAGCTTGGTTGGGGAAAGCTCCTACAATGAGCAGTTCTTC
>-|-|TRBJ2-7|TRBV29-1
CSVGGRSSYEQYF
TGCAGCGTAGGCGGACGGAGCTCCTACGAGCAGTACTTC
>-|-|TRBJ2-5|TRBV30
CAWNRVQETQYF
TGTGCCTGGAATAGGGTTCAAGAGACCCAGTACTTC
>few|-|TRBJ2-1|TRBV14
CASSPSRVPTDEQFF
TGTGCCAGCAGCCCTTCTAGGGTCCCTACGGATGAGCAGTTCTTC